Sequencing of this T cell receptor beta chain was carried out in a study of long-term antiretroviral therapy in people with HIV. The CDR3 spans 15 residues. V lost 3 bases to trimming and J lost 6 bases; unmatched junction nucleotides: 9. Germline CDR1 MDHEN, CDR2 SYDVKM. Sampling of each donor yielded at least one pre-ART PBMC sample and at least two post-ART PBMC samples. None of the participants with HIV were treated outside the United States. This clone has more than one count but fewer than ten. Assay version v3.0 of immunoSEQ was used, and it was run at survey level. A target of 40,000-50,000 T-cell genomes per sample was set for sequencing. Repertoires were generated with immunoSEQ multiplex PCR, while TCRdb's copy carries only in-frame clones and drops some. This table holds tens of thousands of clones, just over 85% found once.

This sample comprised unsorted PBMCs, obtained more than 4.3 years after starting antiretroviral therapy. The genes are TRBV28 and TRBJ2-3; TRBD1 agrees at 7 bases. The TCR sequence derives from a man younger than 40 with HIV. CDR3 sequence reads: CASSFLPGTDDTQYF. In DNA, the CDR3 is TGTGCCAGCAGTTTTCTTCCGGGGACAGACGATACGCAGTATTTT.